The 19 T cell receptor beta chains given below trace back to one sample, sequenced in a study of blood T cell repertoires in COVID-19. TCRdb's table, derived via immunoSEQ multiplex PCR, lists solely in-frame clones and lacks some. This sample has approximately 170,000 clones, with roughly 86% found just once. The material sequenced was peripheral blood. Receptors originate from a man in his forties who had recovered from COVID-19.

The J gene is TRBJ1-3, the V gene TRBV19, with D perhaps TRBD1 (5 bases). The V end was cut by 9 bases, the J end by 0 bases, with 15 bases between. Germline V gene lookup returns CDR1 LNHDA and CDR2 SQIVND (reference sequence). The CDR3 is 15 residues long. CDR3 DNA sequence: TGTGCCAGGGGGCCAGCACCCTCCTCTGGAAACACCATATATTTT. It codes for CARGPAPSSGNTIYF.

The V call is TRBV11-3, the J call TRBJ2-4, with D perhaps matching TRBD2 (5 bases). The V gene's germline CDR1 is SGHNT and CDR2 YENEEA. V shed 2 bases and J shed 8 bases, with 16 bases lying between them. The CDR3 has 15 amino acids. Here the CDR3 reads CASSLLPIPGDIQYF. Here the CDR3 DNA reads TGTGCCAGCAGCTTACTGCCGATCCCCGGGGACATTCAGTACTTC.

V usage is TRBV28 and J usage is TRBJ2-7, with TRBD1 matching over 9 bases. Germline-derived CDR1 and CDR2 are MDHEN and SYDVKM. Trimming took 5 bases from V and 3 from J; bases not matched to a gene: 11. The CDR3 extends over 16 amino acids. The CDR3 DNA reads TGTGCCAGCAGTACCTCCGGGACAGGGAGGGACTACGAGCAGTACTTC. Translating gives CASSTSGTGRDYEQYF.

V usage is TRBV5-6 and J usage is TRBJ2-6, with D tentatively TRBD2 (6 bases). V lost 4 bases and J 4 bases, leaving 15 bases between the germline ends. The germline V gene encodes CDR1 SGHDT and CDR2 YYEEEE. This CDR3 is built from 16 residues. The CDR3 DNA reads TGTGCCAGCAGCGCCTGGAGGGTCTTGGGGGCCAACGTCCTGACTTTC. Protein: CASSAWRVLGANVLTF.

The chain is built from TRBV28 and TRBJ2-7, with 10 nucleotides matching TRBD1. Germline lookup yields CDR1 MDHEN and CDR2 SYDVKM. Trimming at V came to 8 bases and at J to 5 bases, leaving 3 bases not matched to a gene. This CDR3 contains 12 residues. The CDR3 DNA reads TGTGCCAGCGACAGGGGGCTCAACGAGCAGTACTTC. Translated, it gives CASDRGLNEQYF.

Regarding this clone: Its ends do not fully match the called genes, so a read error is possible. The chain recombines TRBV7-9 with TRBJ1-4, with TRBD1 matching over 7 bases. Germline V gene lookup returns CDR1 SEHNR and CDR2 FQNEAQ (reference sequence). The CDR3 consists of 14 residues. CDR3 DNA sequence: TGTACCAGCAGGGGGGCTGCAACTAATGAAAAACTGTTTTTT. Residues: CTSRGAATNEKLFF.

V usage is TRBV6-5 and J usage is TRBJ1-1; D unclear. The CDR3 has 13 amino acids. V lost 2 bases and J 0 bases, leaving 4 bases between the germline ends. Germline values: CDR1 MNHEY, CDR2 SVGAGI. The CDR3 spells CASSYAVNTEAFF. The CDR3 DNA follows: TGTGCCAGCAGTTACGCAGTGAACACTGAAGCTTTCTTT.

In this sample, this clone turned up once. The rearrangement joins TRBV12-3 or TRBV12-4 to TRBJ1-2; 8 nucleotides line up with TRBD1. The J segment lost 8 bases and the V segment lost 4 bases, leaving 6 bases of the junction unmatched. This CDR3 contains 13 residues. In nucleotides, the CDR3 is TGTGCCAGCAGTTCCGGGACAGGAGGAGGCTACACCTTC. It specifies CASSSGTGGGYTF.

DNA for the CDR3: TGCGCCAGCAGCTTTTACCCACCACAGGGGGCGGGCGAAAAACTGTTTTTT. Protein product: CASSFYPPQGAGEKLFF. The gene calls are TRBV5-1 and TRBJ1-4, with TRBD1 identical over 9 bases. Trimming at V came to 2 bases and at J to 8 bases, leaving 13 bases not matched to a gene. The CDR3 sequence is 17 residues long. Germline loops: CDR1 SGHRS, CDR2 YFSETQ.

V usage is TRBV11-2 and J usage is TRBJ2-7; the match to TRBD2 covers 12 bases. This CDR3 is 16 amino acids long. V trimming: 5 bases; J trimming: 3 bases; junction bases outside the gene matches: 8. The V gene's germline CDR1 is SGHAT and CDR2 FQNNGV. The CDR3 region has the DNA TGTGCCAGCAGCATGACTAGCGGGGGTGCACTCTACGAGCAGTACTTC. Translation gives CASSMTSGGALYEQYF.

J is TRBJ2-7 and V is TRBV4-1, with D perhaps TRBD1 (6 bases). Trimming removed 1 base from V and 7 bases from J, with 20 bases in between. The CDR3 covers 16 residues. CDR1 and CDR2 (germline): MGHRA, YSYEKL. CDR3 region: CASSQVSRTAFGEQYF. DNA of the CDR3: TGCGCCAGCAGCCAAGTCAGTAGGACAGCCTTTGGTGAGCAGTACTTC.

The rearrangement links TRBV7-2 to TRBJ2-3, with a possible D match to TRBD2 (5 bases). The V and J ends lost 5 bases and 2 bases respectively, with 11 bases between them. The CDR3 runs 14 residues. Germline CDR1 and CDR2: SGHTA and FQGNSA. The CDR3 is CASSPGVNTDTQYF. The CDR3 DNA sequence: TGTGCCAGCAGCCCCGGGGTAAACACAGATACGCAGTATTTT.

V and J are TRBV24-1 and TRBJ2-2; D unclear. Trimming removed 8 bases from V and 5 bases from J, with 8 bases in between. This CDR3 is built from 12 residues. CDR1 and CDR2 from the germline V gene are KGHDR and SFDVKD. The CDR3 reads CATKSMTGELFF. Written as DNA, the CDR3 is TGTGCCACCAAATCTATGACCGGGGAGCTGTTTTTT.

This rearrangement joins TRBV9 to TRBJ2-6, with D possibly TRBD1 on 6 matching bases. Germline V CDR1 and CDR2: SGDLS, YYNGEE. CDR3 length: 15 residues. Trimming removed 3 bases at V and 11 bases at J, with 18 bases between. CDR3 loop: CASSASFQGPDVLTF. CDR3 nucleotide sequence: TGTGCCAGCAGCGCTTCCTTCCAGGGGCCAGACGTCCTGACTTTC.

This clone came up a few times. V gene TRBV10-3 combines with J gene TRBJ1-2; D is ambiguous. There are 12 residues in the CDR3. Deletions cut 8 bases from V and 4 bases from J, with 11 bases between. Per germline, CDR1 ENHRY and CDR2 SYGVKD. The CDR3 protein is CAIFLVSYGYTF. DNA of the CDR3: TGTGCCATCTTTTTGGTGAGCTATGGCTACACCTTC.

The chain recombines TRBV10-2 with TRBJ1-5; 11 bases are shared with TRBD1. Germline CDR1 reads WSHSY; CDR2 reads SAAADI. The CDR3 is made up of 13 amino acids. Losses at the gene ends were 6 bases for V and 5 bases for J; bases not matched to a gene: 0. The CDR3 nucleotides read TGCGCCAGCAGGGGACAGGGGGATCAGCCCCAGCATTTT. Its translation is CASRGQGDQPQHF.

This clone was seen many times. The chain recombines TRBV5-6 with TRBJ1-4, with D possibly matching TRBD1 (6 bases). The germline CDR1 and CDR2 sequences are SGHDT and YYEEEE. The ends were cut back, 1 base at V and 13 bases at J, with 20 bases in the middle. The CDR3 spans 15 residues. CDR3 sequence reads: CASSLNSNRVHVLFF. CDR3 nucleotides: TGTGCCAGCAGCTTGAACTCCAACAGGGTGCATGTACTGTTTTTT.

Comment on this clone: This specimen includes other DNA sequences encoding the same CDR3. V and J are TRBV20-1 and TRBJ2-7, with D perhaps TRBD2 (5 bases). Trimming removed 3 bases from V and 3 bases from J, with 9 bases in between. In germline, CDR1 is DFQATT, CDR2 SNEGSKA (reference sequence). The CDR3 is 12 residues long. CDR3 protein: CSASSSSYEQYF. For the CDR3, the DNA is TGCAGTGCTAGTTCTAGCAGCTACGAGCAGTACTTC.

The gene calls are TRBV6-5 and TRBJ2-2; TRBD2 matches at 9 bases. The CDR3 is made up of 15 amino acids. J gave up 3 bases and V 6 bases, and 5 bases lay outside the gene matches. From germline, CDR1 is MNHEY and CDR2 SVGAGI. The CDR3 DNA sequence: TGTGCCAGCAGCTCAGCGGGGGGTGACACCGGGGAGCTGTTTTTT. Translating gives CASSSAGGDTGELFF.